A selection of T cell receptor beta chains follows, all from one sample in a study of CD8+CD57+ T cells in acquired aplastic anemia. MiXCR, run by TCRdb on the reads, gives a single entry per CDR3 protein. The table lists 150,000 to 200,000 distinct CDR3 sequences, less than 50% of them singletons, with 1.8% in the top ten. Sequenced material: sorted CD4+, CD8+, or CD8+CD57+ T cells (not recorded which) from PBMCs. The source of these receptors is a human donor with aplastic anemia. The CDR3 runs from the conserved cysteine through the conserved F or W. The order of the fields is clone size, D gene, J gene, V gene, CDR3 DNA, CDR3 protein. A D gene is named only where the DNA matches it firmly. Not all rows give a size; the values are once, few, many and, for expanded clones, a class.

many	TRBD2	TRBJ2-5	TRBV27	TGTGCCAGCAGTTTTCTAGCGGGGGGGCAGGAGACCCAGTACTTC	CASSFLAGGQETQYF
many	.	TRBJ1-1	TRBV7-8	TGTGCCAGCAGCTTATTCAGGGATATGGAAGCTTTCTTT	CASSLFRDMEAFF
many	.	TRBJ1-6	TRBV20-1	TGCAGTGCTACGGACACCCTGAATTCACCCCTCCACTTT	CSATDTLNSPLHF
.	TRBD1	TRBJ2-7	TRBV2	TGTGCCAGCAGTCCGGGACAGGGGGCCGGCGAGCAGTACTTC	CASSPGQGAGEQYF
.	.	TRBJ1-4	TRBV15	TGTGCCACATCAGGGGCAACTAATGAAAAACTGTTTTTT	CATSGATNEKLFF
.	.	TRBJ2-7	TRBV7-9	TGTGCCAGCAGTCGCACGGGCGAGCAGTACTTC	CASSRTGEQYF
few	.	TRBJ2-1	TRBV6-2/TRBV6-3	TGTGCCAGCAGTTACAGGACGCCGTACAATGAGCAGTTCTTC	CASSYRTPYNEQFF
.	.	TRBJ2-7	TRBV19	TGTGCCAGTAGTGTCCTCTACCGGGGCCTATACGAGCAGTACTTC	CASSVLYRGLYEQYF
.	.	TRBJ2-1	TRBV5-5	TGTGCCAGCAGCTTAGGGGTCACTAGCTCCTACAATGAGCAGTTCTTC	CASSLGVTSSYNEQFF
.	TRBD1	TRBJ2-7	TRBV19	TGTGCCAGTAGTATGGGGGACAGGGCTCGACTAGCTCCCTACGAGCAGTACTTC	CASSMGDRARLAPYEQYF
.	TRBD2	TRBJ2-3	TRBV20-1	TGCAGTGCTAGTACGACTAGCGGGAGGCTAGGCACAGATACGCAGTATTTT	CSASTTSGRLGTDTQYF
.	TRBD2	TRBJ2-7	TRBV2	TGTGCCAGCTTACTAGCGGGGGGCCGCAGCTCCTACGAGCAGTACTTC	CASLLAGGRSSYEQYF
many	.	TRBJ1-2	TRBV19	TGTGCCAGTCACAGGGTCGGGAACTATGGCTACACCTTC	CASHRVGNYGYTF
.	.	TRBJ2-5	TRBV2	TGTGCCAGCAGTGAGGGGTTATGGGACCAAGAGACCCAGTGCTTC	CASSEGLWDQETQCF
few	.	TRBJ2-3	TRBV10-3	TGTGCCACCCGGGAAACTTCGACCACAGATACGCAGTATTTT	CATRETSTTDTQYF
many	.	TRBJ2-7	TRBV20-1	TGCAGTGCTAGTCAGACGGTCTCCTACGAGCAGTACTTC	CSASQTVSYEQYF
.	.	TRBJ2-3	TRBV6-5	TGTGCCAGCAGTTACTCTGAGGGGCCAGATACGCAGTATTTT	CASSYSEGPDTQYF
.	.	TRBJ2-3	TRBV11-1	TGTGCCAGCAGTTACTCTCTTAGGTCGCCAGATACGCAGTATTTT	CASSYSLRSPDTQYF
many	.	TRBJ1-1	TRBV19	TGTGCCAGTAGTATAGACAGTGTATCAGGCACTGAAGCTTTCTTT	CASSIDSVSGTEAFF
many	.	TRBJ2-7	TRBV9	TGTGCCAGCAGCGTTACAAGGCAGGAGCAGTACTTC	CASSVTRQEQYF
many	TRBD1	TRBJ1-4	TRBV5-8	TGTGCCAGCAGCTCCACCGCAAATAGACAGGGCGGGGGCGAAAAACTGTTTTTT	CASSSTANRQGGGEKLFF
many	.	TRBJ2-2	TRBV29-1	TGCAGCGTTGAGGTGTGGGAGAAATCTGGCACCGGGGAGCTGTTTTTT	CSVEVWEKSGTGELFF
.	TRBD1	TRBJ2-1	TRBV29-1	TGCAGCGCCTCGGACAGGGCCTACAATGAGCAGTTCTTC	CSASDRAYNEQFF
.	TRBD2	TRBJ2-1	TRBV11-1	TGTGCCAGCAGCTTAGGAGGCGGGGGACCACAGAACAATGAGCAGTTCTTC	CASSLGGGGPQNNEQFF
.	.	TRBJ1-1	TRBV29-1	TGCAGCGTTCGCCGCGGACGGACCAACACTGAAGCTTTCTTT	CSVRRGRTNTEAFF
.	TRBD1	TRBJ2-3	TRBV10-3	TGTGCCATCAGTGGTGGACAGGACACAGATGCGCAGTATTTT	CAISGGQDTDAQYF
.	.	TRBJ1-2	TRBV2	TGTGCCAGCACTGGGGGATTAGGCTATGGCTACACCTTC	CASTGGLGYGYTF
.	.	TRBJ2-7	TRBV5-1	TGCGCCAGCGCCGGGCGGAGGGCCCCCTTCTCCTACGAGCAGTACTTC	CASAGRRAPFSYEQYF
many	.	TRBJ1-6	TRBV19	TGTGCCAGTAAATCTACAGGGTTGATTTCACCCCTCCACTTT	CASKSTGLISPLHF
.	.	TRBJ1-6	TRBV19	TGTGCCACCCGGGACACGCCGAGCTCCTATAATTCACCCCTCCACTTT	CATRDTPSSYNSPLHF
.	.	TRBJ1-3	TRBV3-1	TGTGCCAGCAGCCAAGTTGCATGGGGTTCTTTCTCTGGAAACACCATATATTTT	CASSQVAWGSFSGNTIYF
.	.	TRBJ2-3	TRBV11-2	TGTGCCAGCGGCTTAGGGAAGGGCAACTCCGCAGATACGCAGTATTTT	CASGLGKGNSADTQYF
.	.	TRBJ2-3	TRBV20-1	TGCAGTGCTAGAGACCTCCGGGGCACAGATACGCAGTATTTT	CSARDLRGTDTQYF
many	.	TRBJ2-5	TRBV18	TGTGCCAGCTCACCCGGGGGCCTGGAGACCCAGTACTTC	CASSPGGLETQYF
many	.	TRBJ2-2	TRBV12-3/TRBV12-4	TGTGCCAGCAGTTTAAAGGGTGACGGGGAGCTGTTTTTT	CASSLKGDGELFF
.	.	TRBJ2-7	TRBV12-3/TRBV12-4	TGTGCCAGCAGTTTTAGGTCGGGCTACGAGCAGTACTTC	CASSFRSGYEQYF
few	.	TRBJ2-3	TRBV15	TGTGCCACCAGCAGAGTAGGAACCACAGATACGCAGTATTTT	CATSRVGTTDTQYF
once	TRBD2	TRBJ2-5	TRBV10-1	TGCGCCAGCAGCAGCGGGGGGTTGGGGGCCCAGTACTTC	CASSSGGLGAQYF
many	.	TRBJ2-7	TRBV7-2	TGTGCCAGCAGCTTAGGGCAGGGTGTTAGGGCCTACGAGCAGTACTTC	CASSLGQGVRAYEQYF
many	.	TRBJ1-2	TRBV24-1	TGTGCCACCTCTTTTGCGACGGTTAGCTATGGCTACACCTTC	CATSFATVSYGYTF
few	.	TRBJ1-5	TRBV6-5	TGTGCCAGCAGTTACTTGGATCCCGGGAGAAGCAATCAGCCCCAGCATTTT	CASSYLDPGRSNQPQHF
few	.	TRBJ2-1	TRBV29-1	TGCAGCGGACGCTCGAGCTCCTACAATGAGCAGTTCTTC	CSGRSSSYNEQFF